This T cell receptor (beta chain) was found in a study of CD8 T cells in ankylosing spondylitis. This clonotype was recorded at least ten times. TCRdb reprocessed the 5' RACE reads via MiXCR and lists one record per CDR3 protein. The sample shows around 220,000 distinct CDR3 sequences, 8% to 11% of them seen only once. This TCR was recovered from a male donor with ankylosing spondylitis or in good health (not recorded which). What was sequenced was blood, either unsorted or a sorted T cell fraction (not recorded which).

In DNA form, the CDR3 reads TGCAGCGTTCCAAAACAGGGGTGGGAGACTGAAGCTTTCTTT. Translation: CSVPKQGWETEAFF. This chain connects TRBV29-1 to TRBJ1-1; 7 nucleotides align to TRBD1. This CDR3 is built from 14 residues. V gave up 5 bases and J gave up 5 bases; unmatched junction bases: 11. CDR1 and CDR2 (germline): SQVTM, ANQGSEA.